Listed here are 27 T cell receptor beta chains from one sample, sequenced in a study of control samples from healthy donors and cancer patients. The method was immunoSEQ multiplex PCR; TCRdb's version includes in-frame clones alone and lacks a portion of them. The sample holds over 50,000 clones; approximately 95% are singletons and the top ten take roughly 0.99%. Sequences were obtained from blood. The receptors were gathered from a young woman in good health.

The chain employs TRBV11-2 and TRBJ2-3, with TRBD2 matching over 7 bases. V lost 1 base, J lost 5 bases, and 6 bases stayed unmatched. Germline CDR1 is SGHAT and CDR2 is FQNNGV. CDR3 length: 15 amino acids. The CDR3 loop reads CASSLVQRGLDTQYF. DNA of the CDR3: TGTGCCAGCAGCTTAGTTCAGCGGGGATTAGATACGCAGTATTTT.

The chain is built from TRBV28 and TRBJ1-2; 7 bases are a match to TRBD1. The junction had 9 bases not matched to a gene; V was cut back by 4 bases and J by 7 bases. The germline gives CDR1 MDHEN, CDR2 SYDVKM. CDR3 length equals 14 residues. As DNA, the CDR3 is TGTGCCAGCAGTTCCCGGGACAGTCTTGTTGGCTACACCTTC. As protein: CASSSRDSLVGYTF.

This rearrangement joins TRBV5-1 to TRBJ1-3; D remains ambiguous. The CDR3 has 18 amino acids. In germline, CDR1 is SGHRS, CDR2 YFSETQ. Trimming took off 2 bases at V and 4 bases at J, with 22 bases between the two ends. CDR3: CASSFQPTVNTGGNTIYF. Written as DNA, the CDR3 is TGCGCCAGCAGCTTCCAACCGACCGTCAACACCGGGGGAAACACCATATATTTT.

J is TRBJ1-1 and V is TRBV6-6; D possibly corresponds to TRBD1 (6 bases). Trimming pared 6 bases from V and 6 bases from J, leaving 17 bases between. The CDR3 spans 14 residues. Germline V gene data show CDR1 as MNHNY and CDR2 as SVGAGI (reference sequence). The DNA of the CDR3 is TGTGCCAGCAGGGCTAGGACAGATGCGGCTGAAGCTTTCTTT. It is translated as CASRARTDAAEAFF.

The chain is built from TRBV9 and TRBJ2-2, with D unresolved. Between the trimmed V and J ends, which lost 0 bases and 0 bases, there was a span of 3 bases. Per the germline V gene, CDR1 is SGDLS and CDR2 is YYNGEE. The CDR3 runs to 14 residues. CDR3 DNA: TGTGCCAGCAGCGTAGTGGCGAACACCGGGGAGCTGTTTTTT. This encodes CASSVVANTGELFF.

The V gene is TRBV5-6, the J gene TRBJ2-1, with 8 bases aligning to TRBD1. Germline V CDR1 and CDR2: SGHDT, YYEEEE. Trimming removed 0 bases from V and 8 bases from J; junction bases left unmatched: 4. The CDR3 runs to 14 residues. The CDR3 DNA is TGTGCCAGCAGCTTGGGTCAGGGGGCGGATGAGCAGTTCTTC. It is translated as CASSLGQGADEQFF.

CDR3 sequence reads: CASSPQGNTEAFF. CDR3 in DNA: TGTGCCAGCAGCCCACAGGGGAACACTGAAGCTTTCTTT. V gene TRBV27 combines with J gene TRBJ1-1, with D perhaps TRBD1 (6 bases). Germline assignment: CDR1 MNHEY and CDR2 SMNVEV (reference sequence). The V gene lost 6 bases and the J gene lost 1 base, with 9 bases spanning the gap. The CDR3 length is 13 residues.

This chain links TRBV5-4 with TRBJ2-1, with 13 bases fitting TRBD2. The CDR3 sequence is 14 residues long. V shed 5 bases and J 7 bases; nucleotides not matched to a gene: 3. Germline V gene lookup returns CDR1 SGHNT and CDR2 YYREEE (reference sequence). The CDR3 nucleotides read TGTGCCAGCAGACTAGCGGGGGGGCGGAATGAGCAGTTCTTC. Its protein product is CASRLAGGRNEQFF.

This rearrangement joins TRBV7-8 to TRBJ1-1, with 9 positions matching TRBD1. The length of the CDR3 is 16 residues. V was pared by 5 bases and J by 1 base, with 8 bases of the junction left unmatched. Germline CDR1 is SGHVS and CDR2 is FQNEAQ. In DNA form, the CDR3 reads TGTGCCAGCAGCCCGGGACAGGGCGGAGGGAACACTGAAGCTTTCTTT. Translation gives CASSPGQGGGNTEAFF.

The chain uses TRBV15 and TRBJ2-7; maybe TRBD2 (5 bases). Germline V CDR1 and CDR2: LNHNV, YYDKDF (reference sequence). This CDR3 has 13 amino acids. The V end was cut by 3 bases, the J end by 2 bases, with 8 bases between. CDR3 sequence: CATSRASPYEQYF. The CDR3 DNA sequence: TGTGCCACCAGCAGGGCTAGCCCCTACGAGCAGTACTTC.

The rearrangement joins TRBV3-1 (or the pseudogene TRBV3-2) to TRBJ1-1, with D uncertain. Looked up from germline, CDR1 is LGHDT and CDR2 is YNNKEL (reference sequence). The ends were cut back, 3 bases at V and 1 base at J, with 6 bases in the middle. This CDR3 contains 13 residues. CDR3 DNA sequence: TGTGCCAGCAGCCACAGCAAGAACACTGAAGCTTTCTTT. Its protein product is CASSHSKNTEAFF.

DNA for the CDR3: TGTGCCGCCATGGGAAGGGAAGGCAATCAGCCCCAGCATTTT. Translated: CAAMGREGNQPQHF. The chain is built from TRBV2 and TRBJ1-5; D remains unclear. The V and J ends lost 11 bases and 2 bases respectively, with 16 bases between them. Germline-derived CDR1 and CDR2 are SNHLY and FYNNEI. This CDR3 region has 14 residues.

This clone was recorded only once. This sequence joins TRBV6-2 or TRBV6-3 and TRBJ1-2, with D hard to call. This CDR3 comprises 13 residues. Germline V gives CDR1 MNHEY, CDR2 SVGEGT. Trimming took off 2 bases at V and 4 bases at J, with 8 bases between the two ends. CDR3 sequence reads: CASSYREIYGYTF. The CDR3 DNA is TGTGCCAGCAGTTACAGGGAGATCTATGGCTACACCTTC.

CDR3 region: CASSEGQTAKNIQYF. CDR3 in DNA: TGTGCCAGCAGTGAGGGGCAAACCGCCAAAAACATTCAGTACTTC. J is TRBJ2-4 and V is TRBV2; a weak D match, TRBD1 (5 bases). Trimming cost V 3 bases and J 1 base, with 10 bases left between them. The CDR3 consists of 15 residues. CDR1 and CDR2 from the germline V gene are SNHLY and FYNNEI.

J is TRBJ2-5 and V is TRBV4-1; TRBD2 agrees at 9 bases. The CDR3 length is 15 residues. V dropped 2 bases and J dropped 5; count of bases not matched to a gene: 6. Germline values: CDR1 MGHRA, CDR2 YSYEKL. CDR3: CASSQLRLAVETQYF. The CDR3 bases are TGCGCCAGCAGCCAACTACGACTAGCGGTGGAGACCCAGTACTTC.

The chain links TRBV28 to TRBJ1-6; 7 bases agree with TRBD1. There are 15 residues in the CDR3. Germline trimming cut 7 bases from V and 7 bases from J; bases unmatched to any gene: 10. Germline V gene sequence: CDR1 MDHEN, CDR2 SYDVKM. The CDR3 loop is CASTQGGTANSPLHF. Written as DNA, the CDR3 is TGTGCCAGCACCCAGGGGGGGACAGCAAATTCACCCCTCCACTTT.

The genes are TRBV15 and TRBJ1-3; 9 nucleotides agree with TRBD1. Germline V CDR1 and CDR2: LNHNV, YYDKDF (reference sequence). The CDR3 loop spans 17 amino acids. Trimming cost V 2 bases and J 5 bases; bases outside gene matches: 10. The CDR3 is CATSRQPPGTGRNTIYF. CDR3 sequence (DNA): TGTGCCACCAGCAGACAGCCCCCCGGGACAGGGAGAAACACCATATATTTT. Based on the CDR3 plus reference TRBV15 and TRBJ1-3, the full variable domain is DAMVIQNPRYQVTQFGKPVTLSCSQTLNHNVMYWYQQKSSQAPKLLFHYYDKDFNNEADTPDNFQSRRPNTSFCFLDIRSPGLGDTAMYLCATSRQPPGTGRNTIYFGEGSWLTVV.

This rearrangement joins TRBV10-2 to TRBJ1-1; D gene uncertain. The length of the CDR3 is 12 residues. The germline V and J ends were trimmed by 2 bases and 6 bases, with 7 bases remaining between them. The germline V gene has CDR1 WSHSY and CDR2 SAAADI. The CDR3 spells CASSEIRSEAFF. For the CDR3, the DNA is TGCGCCAGCAGTGAGATTCGTTCTGAAGCTTTCTTT.

This chain joins TRBV9 and TRBJ2-2; a possible D gene is TRBD1 (5 bases). Trimming removed 1 base at V and 5 bases at J, with 6 bases between. From germline, CDR1 is SGDLS and CDR2 YYNGEE. The CDR3 runs 13 residues. For the CDR3, the DNA is TGTGCCAGCAGCGTACAGGGAACCGGGGAGCTGTTTTTT. It codes for CASSVQGTGELFF.

The rearrangement uses TRBV6-2 or TRBV6-3 and TRBJ2-7; D gene uncertain. This CDR3 spans 12 amino acids. The germline CDR1 and CDR2 sequences are MNHEY and SVGEGT. The ends were cut back, 9 bases at V and 0 bases at J, with 9 bases in the middle. The CDR3 sequence is CASSVSSYEQYF. For the CDR3, the DNA is TGTGCCAGTAGTGTTTCCTCCTACGAGCAGTACTTC.

The CDR3 region is CASGFVNEQFF. DNA for the CDR3: TGTGCTAGTGGTTTTGTCAATGAGCAGTTCTTC. V and J are TRBV12-5 and TRBJ2-1; D call uncertain. V shed 3 bases and J shed 6 bases, with 3 bases lying between them. This CDR3 is 11 amino acids long. The germline V gene has CDR1 LGHNT and CDR2 FRNRAP.

This clone came up once. This chain links TRBV5-4 with TRBJ2-3; 7 bases are a match to TRBD2. This CDR3 has 13 amino acids. J gave up 11 bases and V 3 bases, and 9 bases lay outside the gene matches. Germline V gene sequence: CDR1 SGHNT, CDR2 YYREEE (reference sequence). The CDR3 here is CASSSGLDREQYF. The CDR3 nucleotides read TGTGCCAGCAGCTCCGGACTAGACCGGGAGCAGTATTTT.

The genes are TRBV7-3 and TRBJ2-6; D possibly corresponds to TRBD1 (5 bases). Germline CDR1 is SGHTA and CDR2 is FQGTGA. The germline V and J ends were trimmed by 1 base and 0 bases, with 13 bases remaining between them. The CDR3 runs 18 residues. The CDR3 sequence: CASSLRGSSYSGANVLTF. DNA for the CDR3: TGTGCCAGCAGCTTAAGGGGCAGCTCCTACTCTGGGGCCAACGTCCTGACTTTC.

The chain carries TRBV3-1 (or the pseudogene TRBV3-2) and TRBJ1-5, with 7 bases aligning to TRBD1. CDR1 and CDR2 (germline): LGHDT, YNNKEL (reference sequence). V gave up 6 bases and J gave up 0 bases; unmatched junction bases: 5. This CDR3 is built from 15 residues. The CDR3 loop is CASSRDSYSNQPQHF. DNA for the CDR3: TGTGCCAGCAGTCGGGACAGCTATAGCAATCAGCCCCAGCATTTT.

The chain couples TRBV2 to TRBJ1-2, with D possibly being TRBD1 (5 bases). The CDR3 sequence is 14 residues long. Germline CDR1 SNHLY, CDR2 FYNNEI. Trimming left V 4 bases short and J 4 bases short, with 13 bases between. CDR3 region: CASSGGDGTYGYTF. DNA for the CDR3: TGTGCCAGCAGTGGAGGCGACGGGACCTATGGCTACACCTTC.

The chain employs TRBV28 and TRBJ2-7; 8 nucleotides match TRBD1. J lost 2 bases, V lost 5 bases, and 8 bases had no gene match. The CDR3 length is 15 residues. Germline CDR1 and CDR2: MDHEN and SYDVKM. CDR3 sequence: CASSKTTGVTYEQYF. CDR3 nucleotide sequence: TGTGCCAGCAGTAAAACGACAGGGGTTACCTACGAGCAGTACTTC.

The V call is TRBV24-1, the J call TRBJ1-2; D is undetermined. The CDR3 has 13 amino acids. V dropped 3 bases and J dropped 6 bases, with 10 bases sitting between them. Germline-derived CDR1 and CDR2 are KGHDR and SFDVKD. The CDR3 coding sequence is TGTGCCACCAGTGATCCCTATTGGAATGGCTACACCTTC. As protein: CATSDPYWNGYTF.